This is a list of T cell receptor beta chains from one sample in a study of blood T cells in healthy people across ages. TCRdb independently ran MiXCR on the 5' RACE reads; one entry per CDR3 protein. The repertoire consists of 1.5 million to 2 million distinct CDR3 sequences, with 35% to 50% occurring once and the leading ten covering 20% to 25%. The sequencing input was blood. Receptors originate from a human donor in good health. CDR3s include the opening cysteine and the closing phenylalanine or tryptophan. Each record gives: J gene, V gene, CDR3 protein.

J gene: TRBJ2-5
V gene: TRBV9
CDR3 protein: CASSVGDMEETQYF

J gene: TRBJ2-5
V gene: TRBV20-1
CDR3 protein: CSARGKEETQYF

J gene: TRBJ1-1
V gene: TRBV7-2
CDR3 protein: CASNPRDRGRTEAFF

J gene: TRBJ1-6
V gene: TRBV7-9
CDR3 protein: CASSLTNGPTGSSPLHF

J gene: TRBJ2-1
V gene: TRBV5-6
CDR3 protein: CASSLARLAGFNEQFF

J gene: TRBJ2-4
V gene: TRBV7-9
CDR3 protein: CASSAPPGWDNEQYF

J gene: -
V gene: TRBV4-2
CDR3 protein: CASSQDLNSVTQYF

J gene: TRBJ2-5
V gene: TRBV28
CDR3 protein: CASSPNSRGLRETQYF

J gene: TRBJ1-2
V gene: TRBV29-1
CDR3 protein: CSVEEADGYTF

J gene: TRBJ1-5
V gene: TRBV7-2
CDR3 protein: CASSLAQDTPQHF

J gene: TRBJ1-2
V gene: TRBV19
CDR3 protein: CASSLVVGHRDGYTF

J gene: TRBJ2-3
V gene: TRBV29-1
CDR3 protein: CSACSPLMSTDTQYF

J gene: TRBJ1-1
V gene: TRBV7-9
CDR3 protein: CASSLAGKNTEAFF

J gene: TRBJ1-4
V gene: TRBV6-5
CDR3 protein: CASASIRRLGEKLFF

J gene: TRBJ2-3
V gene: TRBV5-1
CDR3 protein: CASSLASEEDTQYF

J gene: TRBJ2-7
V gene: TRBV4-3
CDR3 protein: CACSQDFLASEQYF

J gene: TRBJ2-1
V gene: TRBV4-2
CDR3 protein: CASSQVRTSYNEQFF

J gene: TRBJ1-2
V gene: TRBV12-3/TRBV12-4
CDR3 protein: CASSEGRDVDYTF

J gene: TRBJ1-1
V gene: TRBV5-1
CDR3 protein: CASSETFPMNTEAFF

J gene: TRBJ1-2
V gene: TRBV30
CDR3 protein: CAWSVLWVCTF

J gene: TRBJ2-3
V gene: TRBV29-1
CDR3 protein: CRVVRGNSLDTQYF

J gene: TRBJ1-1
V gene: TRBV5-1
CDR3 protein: CASSSGQVRTEAFF

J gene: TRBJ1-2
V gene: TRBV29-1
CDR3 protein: CSVIGWGPNYGYTF

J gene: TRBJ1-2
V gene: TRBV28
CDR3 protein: CASSRPGTGVFGYTF

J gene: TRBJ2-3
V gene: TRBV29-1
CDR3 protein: CSVVWYLSTDTQYF

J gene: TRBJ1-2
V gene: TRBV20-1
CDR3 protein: CSARFRGRGIYGYTF

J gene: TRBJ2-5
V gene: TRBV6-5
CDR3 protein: CASSYSSGVQETQYF

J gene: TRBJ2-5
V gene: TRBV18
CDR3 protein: CASSTAGGGEETQYF

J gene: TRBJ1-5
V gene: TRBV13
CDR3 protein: CASSLGPGGRDSNQPQHF

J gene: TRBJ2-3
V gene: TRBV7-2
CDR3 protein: CASSSTSGDTQYF

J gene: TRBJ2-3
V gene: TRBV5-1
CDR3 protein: CASSGSGQNTDTQYF

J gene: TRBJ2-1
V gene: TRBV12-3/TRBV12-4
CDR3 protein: CASKRGLAGVYNEQFF

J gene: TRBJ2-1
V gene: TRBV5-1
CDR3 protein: CASSLADGGGGWFF

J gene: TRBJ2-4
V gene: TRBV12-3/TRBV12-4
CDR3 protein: CASSLGVDKNIQYF

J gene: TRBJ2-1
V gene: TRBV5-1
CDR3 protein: CASSLGQPNEQFF

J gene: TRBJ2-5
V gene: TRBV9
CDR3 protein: CASSVLGGLQETQYF

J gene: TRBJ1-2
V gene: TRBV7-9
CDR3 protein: CASSLAGSDYTF

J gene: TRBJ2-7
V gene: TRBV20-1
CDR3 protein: CSARLDAYEQYF

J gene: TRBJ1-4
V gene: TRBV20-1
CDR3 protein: CSARDFRGVIAANEKLFF

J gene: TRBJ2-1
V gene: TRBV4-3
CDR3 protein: CASSQGLSRGFSNEQFF

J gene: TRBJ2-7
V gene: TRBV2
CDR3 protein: CASGGQEKIEEDYEQYF

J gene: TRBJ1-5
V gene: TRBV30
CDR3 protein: CAWSVLGNQPQHF

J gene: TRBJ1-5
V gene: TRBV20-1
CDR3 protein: CSAQEIGWDSNQPQHF

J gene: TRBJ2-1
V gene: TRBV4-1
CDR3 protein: CASSQDLGGGADEQFF

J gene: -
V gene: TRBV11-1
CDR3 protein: CASSFVGAGRNEQYF

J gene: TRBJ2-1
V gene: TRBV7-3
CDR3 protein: CASSRVGLAGADNEQFF

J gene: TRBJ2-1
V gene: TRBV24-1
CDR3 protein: CATSDFGGTDDNEQFF

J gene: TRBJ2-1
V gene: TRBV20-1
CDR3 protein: CSASKAGSSYNEQFF

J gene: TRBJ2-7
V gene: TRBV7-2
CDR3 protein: CASSQGSGGNEQYF

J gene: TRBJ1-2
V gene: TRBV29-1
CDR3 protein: CSVEVRPYYGYTF

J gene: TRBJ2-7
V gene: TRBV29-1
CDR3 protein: CSVSGQITEQYF

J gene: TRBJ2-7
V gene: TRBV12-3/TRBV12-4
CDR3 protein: CASSLNGPSSYEQYF

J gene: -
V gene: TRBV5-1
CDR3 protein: CASSLLQRTLRETQYF

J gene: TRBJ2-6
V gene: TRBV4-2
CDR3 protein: CASSQEAQSGANVLTF